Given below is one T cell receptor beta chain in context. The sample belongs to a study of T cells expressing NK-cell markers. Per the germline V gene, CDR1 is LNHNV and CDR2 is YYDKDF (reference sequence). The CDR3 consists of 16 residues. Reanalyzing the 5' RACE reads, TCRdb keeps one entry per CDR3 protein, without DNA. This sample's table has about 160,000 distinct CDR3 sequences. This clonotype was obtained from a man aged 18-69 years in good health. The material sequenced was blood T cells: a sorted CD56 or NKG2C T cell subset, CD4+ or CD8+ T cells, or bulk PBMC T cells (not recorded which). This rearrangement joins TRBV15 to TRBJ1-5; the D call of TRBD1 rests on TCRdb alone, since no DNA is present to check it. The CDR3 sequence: CATSRGVDSSNQPQHF.